This T cell receptor (beta chain) was found in a study of regulatory T cells in long-lasting Graves disease (dated by TCRdb to 2020 to 2022). As for the study more broadly: Newly diagnosed Graves' disease patients had taken antithyroid drugs for less than 3 months. This study used TCR sequencing and RNA sequencing of peripheral blood to compare persistent Graves' disease patients against newly diagnosed Graves' disease patients. The study was registered as a clinical trial and conducted in China. A total of about 35 samples underwent TCR sequencing, from roughly 13 patients with persistent Graves' disease and 20 patients with newly diagnosed Graves' disease.

This clonotype was counted only a few times. This receptor's antigen is unknown. No base qualities exist here, and no much larger clone lies one base off it. V is pruned by 6 bases and J by 6 bases, leaving 12 bases of the junction without a gene match. CDR1 and CDR2, per the germline V gene, are MDHEN and SYDVKM. CDR3 length: 17 amino acids, cysteine to phenylalanine. Just the 51-base CDR3 DNA is kept, in frame starting at base 1. Library creation used multiplex PCR. Data came from an Illumina HiSeq 4000. iRepertoire HTBI primers and Arm-PCR amplification of CDR3 regions were used to construct TCR beta libraries. PCR products were gel purified before sequencing. As for the authors' bioinformatics: Gene usage analysis of CDR3 amino acid clonotypes used the roughly 62 TRBV and 14 to 15 TRBJ segments found across samples. COPE and FqMerger were used to merge the filtered high-quality paired reads into contigs. BLAST was used to align contigs to IMGT TRBV, TRBD and TRBJ reference genes, and CDR3 was defined according to IMGT. Any clonotype with a frequency above 0.1% was classified as a highly expanded clone. Repertoire diversity was measured by Shannon entropy, and V-J evenness by the Gini coefficient. Public clonotypes were defined as clonotypes shared by more than one individual. TCRdb's own reprocessing of the public reads used fastp at Q25 and MiXCR and kept productive beta chains. Each entry is one CDR3 protein sequence, shown with its most common DNA and genes. The V and J calls come from TCRdb's annotation, not from the publication. This sample holds 400,000 to 550,000 distinct CDR3 sequences; around 15% were observed only once. The top ten hold under 30% of the sample.

This sample's time point label indicates: newly diagnosed GD, antithyroid drugs for less than 3 months. For both TCR sequencing and RNA sequencing, RNA was extracted from PBMCs using TRIzol. The diagnosis of Graves' disease was made according to American Thyroid Association guidelines. Recruitment of patients was carried out at an endocrinology department in Xi'an, China. From each patient, around 8.3 milliliters of peripheral blood was collected into an EDTA anticoagulant tube. Ficoll Paque Plus density gradient separation was used to isolate PBMCs, and no further T cell sorting was performed. An Agilent 2100 Bioanalyzer and agarose gel were used to check RNA quality, while a NanoDrop 2000 measured RNA concentration. Overall study results and their limits: The authors acknowledged the small sample size as a limitation that may reduce accuracy. Compared with newly diagnosed patients, patients with persistent Graves' disease had lower TCR Shannon entropy and fewer highly expanded clones, which suggests clonal expansion. Preferential use of TRBV28, TRBJ1-2 and TRBJ2-5 was observed in persistent disease, whereas TRBV20-1 and TRBJ2-1 were favored in newly diagnosed disease. Because the primary lesion, thyroid tissue, could not be accessed, the study looked at peripheral blood alone. Persistent patients shared more public clonotypes among themselves (more than 2,500) than newly diagnosed patients did (about 970). Sequencing and analysis were restricted to the TCR beta chain.

In addition, the sample was reused for a study of T cells in Graves' hyperthyroidism and ophthalmopathy. Per the second study: Stable Graves' hyperthyroidism was defined as the absence of progression to ophthalmopathy over 18 months of follow-up. Hyperthyroidism patients were newly diagnosed, with disease duration under 2 months, and aged 18 to 65 years. Any patient with an uncontrolled infection, another autoimmune disease, pregnancy or lactation was excluded. Diagnoses relied on clinical symptoms, serum thyroxine and TRAb, thyroid ultrasound and orbital computed tomography. The first round of RT-PCR for the TCR CDR3 was performed with the HTBI primer set and the Qiagen OneStep RT-PCR kit. Most expanded thyroid clonotypes (frequency above 0.001) were also detected in blood, suggesting blood repertoires may reflect thyroid immune responses. Ophthalmopathy was separated from stable hyperthyroidism by a 13 V-J signature model, with roughly 88% sensitivity and about 81% specificity obtained in cross-validation and 80%/75% obtained in testing. In validation, the model predicted progression to ophthalmopathy with around 71% sensitivity and roughly 75% specificity, a median of approximately 6.7 months before onset. To identify TCR V-J signatures that set the groups apart, the researchers used a discovery cohort of more than 95 patients, made up of approximately 43 with Graves' ophthalmopathy and about 59 with stable Graves' hyperthyroidism. Whether ophthalmopathy could be predicted prospectively was tested in an independent validation cohort made up of approximately 19 hyperthyroidism patients plus 17 patients who later progressed to ophthalmopathy. The 100 or so discovery patients were divided at random into training and test sets in a 7:3 ratio. Thyroid tissue and blood T-cell repertoires from roughly six Graves' hyperthyroidism patients were also compared in the study. After blood sampling, hyperthyroidism patients were treated with methimazole at a starting dose of 30 mg daily, and ophthalmopathy patients were treated with high-dose intravenous methylprednisolone. Libraries were constructed in a second round of multiplex PCR, after which size selection and purification were carried out. Sequencing of the libraries was done on an Illumina HiSeq2000 using paired-end 100 bp reads. SOAPnuke was used to process the raw data, removing reads that contained adapters or uncalled bases, had a mean Phred below 15, or lacked an exact match to the constant primer or identifier. COPE v1.2.5 was used to merge the high-quality paired reads, and each unique nucleotide sequence was defined as a clonotype. Clonotypes were aligned to IMGT TRBV, TRBD and TRBJ reference segments using MiTCR v1.1. The analysis was restricted to V-J combinations with a frequency above 0.0001, which together covered 99% to 99.2% of the repertoires. A TCS score was defined as the ratio of F50 (clonal expansion) to E x V (chaos), with BLOSUM62-based TCRdist applied between CDR3 peptides within each V-J. Welch's t-statistics and random forest reduced roughly 500 V-J features to roughly 13, which were used in a naive Bayes classifier (R e1071). Sample size was not statistically predetermined, and blinding of investigators to group allocation was not performed. The paper reports TCR Vbeta CDR3 sequencing of fewer than 150 peripheral blood samples: 40 or so ophthalmopathy, approximately 74 hyperthyroidism and approximately 17 progressor patients.

The receptor comes from a young woman with Graves disease. Donor details come from another sample of the same person, matched by shared clones. The chain links TRBV28 with TRBJ2-3; 13 junctional bases match TRBD2. The sequenced sample was peripheral blood mononuclear cells (PBMCs), obtained at new diagnosis, from a patient treated with antithyroid drugs. This receptor carries the CDR3 CASSSRLAGGPGDTQYF. The sequenced DNA: TGTGCCAGCAGCTCTCGACTAGCGGGAGGCCCTGGTGATACGCAGTATTTT. With all but the CDR3 taken from the reference TRBV28 and TRBJ2-3 genes, the full variable domain is: DVKVTQSSRYLVKRTGEKVFLECVQDMDHENMFWYRQDPGLGLRLIYFSYDVKMKEKGDIPEGYSVSREKKERFSLILESASTNQTSMYLCASSSRLAGGPGDTQYFGPGTRLTVL.